The sequence of this T cell receptor beta chain was determined in a study of monozygotic twins with inflammatory bowel disease (dated by TCRdb to the late 2010s). Regarding the research as a whole: In total, some 30 monozygotic twin pairs made up the full study: 19 Danish pairs, all IBD-discordant, plus nine German pairs, of which four were IBD-concordant and five were IBD-discordant. The search for disease-associated traits relied mainly on comparing, within discordant pairs, IBD patients with their genetically identical healthy co-twins. Each individual had, on average, about 151 000 unique TCRalpha sequences and 181 000 unique TCRbeta sequences available for analysis.

The CDR3 starts with the cysteine, ends with the phenylalanine, and has 16 residues. Only the protein is available. As encoded in the germline V gene, CDR1 is SGHAT while CDR2 is FQNNGV. From each donor, an approximately 2.5 ml peripheral blood sample was drawn into PAXgene tubes and stored at -80 degrees C. Without T cell sorting, total RNA was isolated from whole blood using the PAXgene blood miRNA kit on an automated QIAcube. Deep TCRalpha and TCRbeta repertoire profiling with unique molecular barcoding was performed on peripheral blood of monozygotic twin pairs concordant or discordant for inflammatory bowel disease. Smoking habits were recorded for all twin pairs, and each individual was classified as a current, former or never smoker. Library method: 5' RACE. Preparation of each TCR library used about 3,200 ng of total RNA. For each sample, cDNA synthesis with SMARTScribe reverse transcriptase was split into eight separate reactions. During cDNA synthesis, unique molecular identifiers containing a 6-nucleotide sample barcode were introduced by template switching. Amplification of TCRalpha and TCRbeta cDNA involved two nested PCRs of 16 and 9 cycles, and each PCR was followed by bead purification. Before amplification, cDNA was treated with uracil DNA-glycosylase and purified using the QIAquick PCR purification kit. In the second PCR, Illumina TruSeq-compatible adapters and sample-specific barcodes were added. Library quality and concentration were assessed using TapeStation and Qubit, and 5 to 6 ng of each library was pooled. Sequencing of the pooled libraries was done on an Illumina HiSeq2500 single-index Rapid Run using custom sequencing primers and 2 x 100 bp reads. Regarding the original processing steps: UMI-based consensus assembly with MiGEC version 1.2.6 was used to correct PCR and sequencing errors. V(D)J alignment, clonotype assembly and CDR3 extraction were performed with MiXCR version 2.1.1. To normalise gene usage, clonotype sharing and MAIT/NKT TCR abundance, the analysis used the top 1000, 10 000 and 20 000 clonotypes per sample. Diversity was computed as the inverse Simpson index with the vegan R package after downsampling to 27 000 UMIs. Paired Mann-Whitney U tests on discordant twin pairs were used, with Benjamini-Hochberg multiple-testing correction. TCRdb reprocessed the reads; each CDR3 protein sequence makes one entry, and DNA is unavailable. These V and J calls originate from TCRdb's pipeline instead of the authors' own analysis. In this sample's table one finds approximately 400,000 distinct CDR3 sequences. 2% to 2.5% of the sample is taken by the ten largest.

Study-level results and caveats: Because patients were on differing immunosuppressive treatments, the repertoires may have picked up extra background noise and inter-individual variability. IBD patients had lower TCRbeta repertoire diversity, measured by the inverse Simpson index, than their healthy co-twins. Distinction between different T cell subtypes could not be achieved in the analysis. Repertoire similarity did not differ between concordant and discordant twins, possibly due to limited statistical power. The results gave no support for a single strong signal or clonotype linked to IBD. Compared with healthy twins, IBD patients had fewer clonotypes in common with other individuals, a difference most pronounced in patients showing signs of disease activity.

A remark on this clonotype: Its antigen has not been determined.

Material: blood. The source is a human donor with ulcerative colitis or Crohn's disease, or a healthy co-twin of an affected twin (not recorded which). This receptor chain uses TRBV11-2 and TRBJ2-2; TCRdb's D gene call, TRBD1, goes unchecked for lack of DNA. CDR3 region: CASSQQAGQNTGELFF.